The 12 T cell receptor beta chains in this list originate from one sample, sequenced in a study of blood T cell repertoires in COVID-19. Libraries were prepared by immunoSEQ multiplex PCR; TCRdb keeps only in-frame clonotypes and omits some of them. This sample has 300,000 to 350,000 clones; about 93% occur once, and the top ten carry around 3.5%. Sequences were obtained from peripheral blood. These receptors were collected from a woman aged 18-30 years who had recovered from COVID-19.

This clone was seen only once. The genes are TRBV27 and TRBJ2-1, with D uncertain. Trimming stripped 2 bases from V and 4 bases from J, with 6 bases between. The CDR3 is made up of 13 amino acids. The germline V gene has CDR1 MNHEY and CDR2 SMNVEV (reference sequence). Here the CDR3 reads CASSLGQYNEQFF. Written as DNA, the CDR3 is TGTGCCAGCAGTTTAGGGCAGTACAATGAGCAGTTCTTC.

The V and J genes are TRBV5-1 and TRBJ1-3, with 10 nucleotides matching TRBD1. Germline assignment: CDR1 SGHRS and CDR2 YFSETQ. The junction had 13 bases not matched to a gene; V was cut back by 4 bases and J by 0 bases. This CDR3 spans 19 amino acids. The DNA of the CDR3 is TGCGCCAGCAGCCCGGCCGGGCGACAGGGGGCAAGCTCTGGAAACACCATATATTTT. This gives the protein CASSPAGRQGASSGNTIYF.

The J gene is TRBJ2-1, the V gene TRBV18; 7 bases align to TRBD1. CDR3 length: 18 amino acids. The germline gives CDR1 KGHSH, CDR2 LQKENI. V was pared by 2 bases and J by 4 bases, with 14 bases of the junction left unmatched. CDR3 DNA: TGTGCCAGCTCACCATGGGGACAGACGACCAGAAAGTACAATGAGCAGTTCTTC. Its translation: CASSPWGQTTRKYNEQFF.

V gene TRBV6-6 combines with J gene TRBJ2-7; D is perhaps TRBD1 (6 bases). V lost 7 bases and J 2 bases, leaving 12 bases between the germline ends. The CDR3 has 13 amino acids. Germline values: CDR1 MNHNY, CDR2 SVGAGI (reference sequence). The CDR3 here is CASTSQGTYEQYV. CDR3 DNA sequence: TGTGCCAGCACCTCTCAGGGGACCTACGAGCAGTACGTC.

The chain has TRBV9 and TRBJ2-6, with TRBD2 matching over 11 bases. CDR3 size: 18 residues. J was trimmed by 1 base and V by 3 bases; bases with no gene match: 6. The germline V gene has CDR1 SGDLS and CDR2 YYNGEE. CDR3 protein: CASSGGLAGGSGANVLTF. CDR3 DNA sequence: TGTGCCAGCAGCGGCGGACTAGCGGGTGGATCTGGGGCCAACGTCCTGACTTTC.

The chain carries TRBV5-1 and TRBJ2-1; 9 bases agree with TRBD2. CDR3 size: 13 residues. V lost 8 bases to trimming and J lost 8 bases; unmatched junction nucleotides: 8. Per the germline V gene, CDR1 is SGHRS and CDR2 is YFSETQ. In nucleotides, the CDR3 is TGCGCCAGTAGCGGGAGTGCTAAGGATGAGCAGTTCTTC. It is translated as CASSGSAKDEQFF. Full variable domain (missing parts from reference TRBV5-1 and TRBJ2-1): KAGVTQTPRYLIKTRGQQVTLSCSPISGHRSVSWYQQTPGQGLQFLFEYFSETQRNKGNFPGRFSGRQFSNSRSEMNVSTLELGDSALYLCASSGSAKDEQFFGPGTRLTVL.

The rearrangement links TRBV9 to TRBJ1-1, with TRBD1 as a possible D gene (5 bases). CDR1 is SGDLS and CDR2 is YYNGEE in the germline V gene. The CDR3 is made up of 13 amino acids. The V gene lost 4 bases and the J gene lost 6 bases, with 13 bases spanning the gap. This CDR3 reads CASSIQGGSEAFF. The CDR3 DNA reads TGTGCCAGCAGCATTCAGGGAGGCTCTGAAGCTTTCTTT.

The rearrangement joins TRBV30 to TRBJ1-2, with a tentative D call TRBD1 (5 bases). The germline V and J ends were trimmed by 0 bases and 7 bases, with 9 bases remaining between them. CDR3 length: 12 residues. Germline loops: CDR1 GTSNPN, CDR2 SVGIG (reference sequence). In DNA form, the CDR3 reads TGTGCCTGGAGTGTAGGGCAGGGTGGCTACACCTTC. Translating gives CAWSVGQGGYTF.

This clone was observed a single time. The genes are TRBV29-1 and TRBJ1-5; tentatively, D is TRBD1 (5 bases). The germline CDR1 and CDR2 sequences are SQVTM and ANQGSEA. With 6 bases removed from V and 3 bases from J, the gap between germline ends came to 12 bases. The CDR3 totals 13 residues. The chain's CDR3 is CSVATASNQPQHF. The CDR3 nucleotides are TGCAGCGTAGCGACAGCCTCCAATCAGCCCCAGCATTTT.

The rearrangement uses TRBV5-6 and TRBJ1-5; 8 bases map to TRBD1. With 1 base clipped from V and 5 bases from J, the junction kept 11 bases outside the gene matches. Germline V CDR1 and CDR2: SGHDT, YYEEEE. The CDR3 length is 17 residues. The CDR3 bases are TGTGCCAGCAGCTTGACTGAGGGGATACAGGGGGATCAGCCCCAGCATTTT. Protein: CASSLTEGIQGDQPQHF.

The chain is built from TRBV5-1 and TRBJ2-1, with TRBD2 matching over 12 bases. Per the germline V gene, CDR1 is SGHRS and CDR2 is YFSETQ. This CDR3 has 16 residues. V lost 1 base and J lost 6; bases outside the gene matches: 5. This CDR3 is CASSLPLAGGRNEQFF. The CDR3 DNA follows: TGCGCCAGCAGCTTGCCTCTAGCGGGAGGGCGCAATGAGCAGTTCTTC.

This clone was recorded once. The V call is TRBV7-2, the J call TRBJ2-1; tentatively, D is TRBD2 (5 bases). Germline CDR1 reads SGHTA; CDR2 reads FQGNSA. This CDR3 comprises 14 residues. Trimming removed 4 bases at V and 11 bases at J, with 18 bases between. This chain's CDR3 is CASSYGVAPVQQFF. The CDR3 bases are TGTGCCAGCAGCTACGGGGTCGCGCCGGTACAGCAGTTCTTC.